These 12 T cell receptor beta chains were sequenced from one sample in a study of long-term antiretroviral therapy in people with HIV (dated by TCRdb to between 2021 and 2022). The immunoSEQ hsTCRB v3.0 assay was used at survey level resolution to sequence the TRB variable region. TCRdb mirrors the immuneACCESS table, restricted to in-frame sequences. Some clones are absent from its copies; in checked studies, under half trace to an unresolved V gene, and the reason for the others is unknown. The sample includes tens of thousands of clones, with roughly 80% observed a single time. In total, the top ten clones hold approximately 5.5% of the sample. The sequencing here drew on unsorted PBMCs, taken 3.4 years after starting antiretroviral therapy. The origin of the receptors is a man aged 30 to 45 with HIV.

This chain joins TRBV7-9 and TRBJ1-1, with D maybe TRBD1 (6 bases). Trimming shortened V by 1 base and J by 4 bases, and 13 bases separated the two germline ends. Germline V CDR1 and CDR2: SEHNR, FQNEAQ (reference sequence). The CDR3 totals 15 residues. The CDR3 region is CASSLVAQGFTEAFF. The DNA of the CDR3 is TGTGCCAGCAGCTTAGTGGCCCAGGGGTTCACTGAAGCTTTCTTT.

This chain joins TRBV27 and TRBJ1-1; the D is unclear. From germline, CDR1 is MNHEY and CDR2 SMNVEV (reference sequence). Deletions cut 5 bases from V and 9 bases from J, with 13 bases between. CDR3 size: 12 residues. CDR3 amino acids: CASSDPGLKAFF. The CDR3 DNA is TGTGCCAGCAGTGATCCGGGCCTTAAAGCTTTCTTT.

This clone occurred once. Here the CDR3 DNA reads TGTGCCAGCAGTGACAGGGGGCTAAACACCGGGGAGCTGTTTTTT. This codes for CASSDRGLNTGELFF. The chain has TRBV2 and TRBJ2-2, with 8 nucleotides matching TRBD1. CDR3 length equals 15 residues. V trimming: 3 bases; J trimming: 2 bases; junction bases outside the gene matches: 2. Germline V gene data show CDR1 as SNHLY and CDR2 as FYNNEI.

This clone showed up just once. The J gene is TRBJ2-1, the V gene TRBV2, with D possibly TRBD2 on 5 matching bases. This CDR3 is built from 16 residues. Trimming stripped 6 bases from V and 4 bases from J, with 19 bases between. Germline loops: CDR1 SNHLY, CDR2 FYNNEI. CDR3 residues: CASSLDPPSRYNEQFF. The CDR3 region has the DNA TGTGCCAGCAGCCTTGACCCCCCTAGCAGATACAATGAGCAGTTCTTC. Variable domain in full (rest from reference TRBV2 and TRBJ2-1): EPEVTQTPSHQVTQMGQEVILRCVPISNHLYFYWYRQILGQKVEFLVSFYNNEISEKSEIFDDQFSVERPDGSNFTLKIRSTKLEDSAMYFCASSLDPPSRYNEQFFGPGTRLTVL.

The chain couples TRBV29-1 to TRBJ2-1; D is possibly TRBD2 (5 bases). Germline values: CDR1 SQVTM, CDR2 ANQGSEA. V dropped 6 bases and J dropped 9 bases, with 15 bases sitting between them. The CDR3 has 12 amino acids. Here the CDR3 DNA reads TGCAGCGTCGATACACTAGGAGGTGAGCAGTTCTTC. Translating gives CSVDTLGGEQFF.

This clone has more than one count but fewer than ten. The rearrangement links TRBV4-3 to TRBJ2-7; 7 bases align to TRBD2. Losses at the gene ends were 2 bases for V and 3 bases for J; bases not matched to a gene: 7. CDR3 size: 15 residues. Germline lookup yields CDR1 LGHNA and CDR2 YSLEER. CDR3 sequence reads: CASSQLGTSVYEQYF. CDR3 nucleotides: TGCGCCAGCAGCCAACTAGGTACTAGCGTCTACGAGCAGTACTTC.

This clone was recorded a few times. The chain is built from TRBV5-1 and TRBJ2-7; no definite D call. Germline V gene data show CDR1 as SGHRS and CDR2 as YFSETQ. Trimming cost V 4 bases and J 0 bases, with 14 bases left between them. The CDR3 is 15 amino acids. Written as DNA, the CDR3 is TGCGCCAGCAGCCGTGGGCCCGAGAGCTCCTACGAGCAGTACTTC. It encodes CASSRGPESSYEQYF.

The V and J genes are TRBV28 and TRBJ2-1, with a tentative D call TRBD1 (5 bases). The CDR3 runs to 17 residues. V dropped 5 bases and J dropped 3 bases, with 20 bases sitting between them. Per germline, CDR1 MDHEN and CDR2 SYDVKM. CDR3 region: CASSPIRQLANYNEQFF. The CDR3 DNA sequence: TGTGCCAGCAGTCCTATCCGACAGTTGGCAAACTACAATGAGCAGTTCTTC.

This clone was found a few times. The CDR3 DNA sequence: TGTGCCTGGTCTCAAAGCGGGAGCAGCGAGCAGTTCTTC. Its translation: CAWSQSGSSEQFF. The V gene is TRBV30, the J gene TRBJ2-1; 8 nucleotides agree with TRBD2. This CDR3 region has 13 residues. Trimming removed 5 bases from V and 10 bases from J; junction bases left unmatched: 10. The germline gives CDR1 GTSNPN, CDR2 SVGIG (reference sequence). The full variable domain, rest sourced from reference TRBV30 and TRBJ2-1, is SQTIHQWPATLVQPVGSPLSLECTVEGTSNPNLYWYRQAAGRGLQLLFYSVGIGQISSEVPQNLSASRPQDRQFILSSKKLLLSDSGFYLCAWSQSGSSEQFFGPGTRLTVL.

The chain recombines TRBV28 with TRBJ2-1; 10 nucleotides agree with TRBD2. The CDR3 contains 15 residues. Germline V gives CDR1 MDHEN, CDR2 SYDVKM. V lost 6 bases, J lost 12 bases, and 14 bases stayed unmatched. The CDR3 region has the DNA TGTGCCAGCAGCCCGACTAGCGGGCCCCACAAGGGGCAGTTCTTC. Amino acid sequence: CASSPTSGPHKGQFF.

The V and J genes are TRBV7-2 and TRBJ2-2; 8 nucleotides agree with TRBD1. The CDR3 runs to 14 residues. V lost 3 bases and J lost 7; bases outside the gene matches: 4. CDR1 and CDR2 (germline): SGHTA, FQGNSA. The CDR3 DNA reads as TGTGCCAGCAGCTTCGGCGGGACAGGCGGGGAGCTGTTTTTT. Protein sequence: CASSFGGTGGELFF.

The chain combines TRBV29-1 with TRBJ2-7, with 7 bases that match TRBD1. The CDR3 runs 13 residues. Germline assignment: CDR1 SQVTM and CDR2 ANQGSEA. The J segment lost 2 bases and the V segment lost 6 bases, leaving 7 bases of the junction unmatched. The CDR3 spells CSVTNRGPYEQYF. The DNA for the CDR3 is TGCAGCGTGACGAACAGGGGCCCCTACGAGCAGTACTTC.